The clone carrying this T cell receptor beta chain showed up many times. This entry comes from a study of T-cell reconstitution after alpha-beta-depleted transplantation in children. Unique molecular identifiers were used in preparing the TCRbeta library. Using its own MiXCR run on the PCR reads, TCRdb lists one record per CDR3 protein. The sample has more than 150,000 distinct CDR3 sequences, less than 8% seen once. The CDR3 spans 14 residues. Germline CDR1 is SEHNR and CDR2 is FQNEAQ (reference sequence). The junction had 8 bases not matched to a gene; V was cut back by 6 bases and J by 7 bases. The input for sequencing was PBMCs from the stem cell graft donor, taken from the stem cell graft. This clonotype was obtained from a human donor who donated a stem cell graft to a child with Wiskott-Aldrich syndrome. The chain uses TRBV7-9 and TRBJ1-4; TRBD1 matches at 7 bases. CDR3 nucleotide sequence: TGTGCCAGCAGGGGAGGGGGCGCAAGTGAAAAACTGTTTTTT. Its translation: CASRGGGASEKLFF. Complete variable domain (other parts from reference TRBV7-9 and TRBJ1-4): DTGVSQNPRHKITKRGQNVTFRCDPISEHNRLYWYRQTLGQGPEFLTYFQNEAQLEKSRLLSDRFSAERPKGSFSTLEIQRTEQGDSAMYLCASRGGGASEKLFFGSGTQLSVL.